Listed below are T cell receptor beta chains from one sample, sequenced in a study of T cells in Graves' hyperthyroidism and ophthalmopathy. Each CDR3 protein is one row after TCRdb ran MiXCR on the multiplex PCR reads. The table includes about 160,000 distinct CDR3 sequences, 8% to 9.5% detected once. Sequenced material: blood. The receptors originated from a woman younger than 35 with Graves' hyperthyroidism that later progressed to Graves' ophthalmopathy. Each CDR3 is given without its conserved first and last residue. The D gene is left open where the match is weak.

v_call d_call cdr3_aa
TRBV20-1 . SAPRHSTDTQY
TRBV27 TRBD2 ASSPSGGFDSYEQY
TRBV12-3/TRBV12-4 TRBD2 ASSPATSGVGTDTQY
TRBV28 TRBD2 ASRGGGGESYEQY
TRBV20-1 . SARDRVIYEQY
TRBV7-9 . ASSSGINSYNEQF
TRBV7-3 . ASSLGILRARNTEAF
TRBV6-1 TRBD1 ASSPGTANTGELF
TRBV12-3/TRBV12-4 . ASSPGRNYEQY
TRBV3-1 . ASSQALMVLGSGTVYEQY
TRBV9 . ASSVGGTDTQY
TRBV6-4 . AGKNNSPLH
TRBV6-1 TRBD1 ASSDPGQGAQGKLF
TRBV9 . ASSVGQSTDSNYGYT
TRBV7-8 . ASSPNPGDYEQY
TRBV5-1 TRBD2 ASSSSGRAHNEQF
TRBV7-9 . ASSSRWGGLAEQY
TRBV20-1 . SARDRGDYNEQF
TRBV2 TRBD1 ASSYTGATGELF
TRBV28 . ASSPVSPNTGELF
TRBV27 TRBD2 ASRNAGGPYNEQF
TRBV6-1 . ASSPDGSYGYT
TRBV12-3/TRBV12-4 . ASGAPLYNEQF
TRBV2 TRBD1 ASSLGDRMN
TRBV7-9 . ASSQVADYSYEQY
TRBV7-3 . ASSLGGHIYSGANVLT
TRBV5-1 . ASSEDWGQTDTQY
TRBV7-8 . ASRRGLLSYEQY
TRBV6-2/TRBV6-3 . ASSYQADLKLF
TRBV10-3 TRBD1 AISEGQGLNTEAF
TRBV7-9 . ASSSAFNEQF
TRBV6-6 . ASSYGQGGTDTQY
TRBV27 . ASSKADGNTEAF
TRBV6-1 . ASSEATDNNSNQPQH
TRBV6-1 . ASSPMQGFY
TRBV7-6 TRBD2 ASTDETGTSRYNEQF
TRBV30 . AWSIGVNTEAF
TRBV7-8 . ASRLWGGSNYEQY
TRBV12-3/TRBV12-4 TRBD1 ASNGNRGSGEKLF
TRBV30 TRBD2 AWSKPTSGSYEQY
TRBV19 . ASSGRANTGELF
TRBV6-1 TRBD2 ASSSIAGYHYEQY
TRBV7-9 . ASSSRDLGTYEQY
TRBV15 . ATSREVAGKRGYT
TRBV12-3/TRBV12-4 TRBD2 ASSGVTSKNIYNEQF
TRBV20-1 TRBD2 SARAANSGGATDTQY
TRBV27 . ASSPWVARGYNEQF